This TCR beta chain was recovered during a study of human T cells and chemical hapten exposure. At the level of the study: Per-sample variation in TCR yield stemmed mainly from small pooled library volume differences. Overall study findings and caveats: TCRs at high frequency, those above 1 in 1000, did not change with DPC sensitization.

Unique molecular identifiers were attached to individual cDNA molecules within the library. How the authors handled the data: TCR counts had a median of about 92,000 per sample and spanned roughly 23,224 to 750,000. TCRdb fed the RACE reads into MiXCR, producing one record per CDR3 protein. It is TCRdb's table, rather than the study itself, that gives the V and J calls and clone size. The table has 75,000 to 100,000 distinct CDR3 sequences, about 8.8% seen once. Stated time point: healthy volunteer bleed at 2 weeks. Sequencing started from total RNA isolated from unfractionated whole blood. The table lists this clonotype with many counts. Antigen specificity is unknown. CDR3 size: 14 residues. Germline assignment: CDR1 SGHTA and CDR2 FQGNSA. V was pared by 5 bases and J by 5 bases, with 15 bases between.

Sequenced material: whole blood. V gene TRBV7-2 combines with J gene TRBJ1-1, with D possibly being TRBD1 (5 bases). The sequence was collected from a female donor in good health. Some clones in this sample may be carry-over from other donors' samples. In DNA form, the CDR3 reads TGTGCCAGCAGCCCTGGGGGGGAGGTAACTGAAGCTTTCTTT. It is translated as CASSPGGEVTEAFF.